This T cell receptor beta chain is from a study of cytomegalovirus exposure and HLA in healthy donors (dated by TCRdb to about 2017). Regarding the study in general: An earlier analysis of roughly 630 of the donors reported more than 250 Gb of sequence data and some 120 million unique TCR beta sequences from 190 million or so T cells. On average, roughly 240,000 unique TCR beta nucleotide sequences were sequenced per donor among a few hundred genotyped donors of the cohort, with around 19% of those sequences being non-productive. Typing coverage differed by locus: A, B, C, DRB1 and DQB1 were typed in roughly 629-630 donors, DQA1 in approximately 520, DPA1 in nearly 610, and DPB1 in about 450. Donor age, sex, ethnicity and CMV serostatus were compiled together with the repertoire data. An earlier analysis of some 500 of the donors used high-throughput TCR beta sequencing to judge whether each TCR beta V gene segment behaved as functional or pseudogenic. High-throughput TCR immunosequencing, statistical association of individual TCRs with disease status, and machine learning were combined to predict cytomegalovirus infection status. Of the roughly 420 genotyped donors, 81% were placed in the genetic ancestry cluster associated with self-reported Caucasian donors. Using immunosequencing, the study profiled T cell repertoires from approximately 700 subjects and related those repertoires to cytomegalovirus serostatus. Rather than using new phenotypic data, the later analysis identified candidate immune exposures from TCR beta sequences and from how often those sequences occurred across donors. A later analysis re-analyzed previously published TCR beta repertoires from 550 to 700 donors and added high-resolution HLA genotyping to study TCR occurrence patterns. Roughly five DR-DQ haplotypes were handled as single units for association and clustering because linkage in the cohort was strong. All discovery cohort repertoires had been generated on a single sequencing platform. The study aimed to test whether signatures of past pathogen exposure could be identified by cataloging public T cell receptors. Class I and class II HLA loci were covered by the typing at four-digit resolution. A later genetic analysis used genome-wide SNP genotypes for about 60% of the roughly 700 donors, treating that subset as a discovery cohort. Besides the first cohort of 550 to 750 subjects, a separate validation cohort made up of 120 different subjects was used. Around 330 gigabases of sequencing data and around 88 million unique TCR sequences made up an early release that covered roughly 670 HLA-typed donors.

The library was generated by the immunoSEQ multiplex PCR assay. For the multiplex PCR, a mixture combining 60 forward primers for TCR Vbeta segments and 13 reverse primers for TCR Jbeta segments was used. A multiplex PCR assay on genomic DNA amplified the CDR3 region of rearranged TCR beta genes. The Illumina HiSeq System was used to sequence the amplified TCR beta libraries as 87-base-pair reads. The study's processing was this. A later analysis counted about 82 million unique TCR beta chains across the 700 or so repertoires, and around 9.9 million of these chains were shared by at least two donors. A nearest-neighbor algorithm error-corrected the raw reads and collapsed the reads into unique sequences, merging closely related sequences to remove PCR and sequencing errors. V, D and J gene segments were assigned by aligning CDR3 sequences to IMGT reference sequences. For a sequence to be retained, at least a six-nucleotide match to both a V gene segment and a J gene segment was required. A rearrangement was called productive if the CDR3 had no stop codons and remained in frame with V and J, and every other rearrangement was called non-productive. CDR3 was defined according to IMGT convention as the region running from the second conserved V-encoded cysteine to the conserved J-encoded phenylalanine. Sequences without an unambiguous match to a single V gene segment were excluded from the earlier analysis of 450 to 650 of the donors. In an earlier analysis of some 590 of the donors, a V segment was called functional when productive rearrangements were above 56.7%, and segregating when the standard deviation between donors exceeded 5%. A statistical classification framework was developed to diagnose cytomegalovirus status using the catalog of TCR beta chain sequences. In a later analysis, TCR nucleotide sequences were compared against IMGT/GENE-DB human TR gene sequences so that V and J genes could be assigned. The TCRdist pipeline was used in a later analysis to assign CDR3 sequences and most-parsimonious VDJ recombination scenarios. A later analysis defined each TCR beta chain by its CDR3 amino acid sequence plus V-gene family, and excluded reads lacking a unique V-gene family. To address suspected cross-contamination and a sequencing artifact, a later analysis removed a few hundred highly shared, low-generation-probability nucleotide sequences. A later analysis calculated a clonal expansion index for each public chain from normalized within-repertoire ranks of inferred template counts. Generation probabilities in a later analysis came from a VDJ recombination model fitted to out-of-frame rearrangements, and those results were checked against IGoR. In a later analysis, TCR-TCR, TCR-HLA and TCR-CMV co-occurrence was scored with hypergeometric tests, and a repertoire-size bias correction was applied to TCR pairs. In a later analysis, false discovery rates were estimated by permuting HLA or CMV assignments 20 times. A later analysis grouped co-occurring TCRs with DBSCAN, adding TCRdist sequence similarity when clustering within HLA-allele-positive subsets. Co-occurrence clustering excluded repertoires with fewer than 30,000 or more than 120,000 public chains, plus five with anomalous nucleotide sharing. TCRdb stores this immuneACCESS table with in-frame sequences only. Part of the clones is absent; in the studies checked, under half of the shortfall reflects unresolved V genes, and no reason is known for the rest. The DNA gave D and trimming, while V, J and clone size come from that table. The sample table records about 120,000 clones; approximately 72% of these occur just once. The top ten clonotypes cover around 8.5% of the sample.

Clipping removes 0 bases from V and 4 bases from J, with 3 as the unmatched junction base count. Inclusive of the bounding cysteine and phenylalanine, the CDR3 is 15 residues long. CDR3 DNA only is kept here, 45 bases in frame from base 1. Based on the germline V gene, the CDR1 and CDR2 sequences are SGHRS and YFSETQ. General findings and caveats noted by the study authors: In an earlier analysis of around 500 of the donors, most TCR beta V segments appeared in productive rearrangements about 87% or about 30% of the time, broadly matching IMGT annotations. In this cohort, only TCR beta chains were sequenced, and detectable features were limited by the absence of alpha or paired-chain data. Strong co-occurrence of HLA alleles, especially DR and DQ, made assigning TCR associations to individual alleles difficult. The presence/absence analyses assumed that sequencing depth was roughly uniform across donors, and that assumption may not be true. Compared with the approximately 710-donor mean, donors in an Asian-associated ancestry cluster had fewer N-insertions in productive TCRs, according to a later genetic analysis. Linkage disequilibrium might explain the correlated functional status among segregating V segments, but an unknown experimental factor could not be ruled out. Across donors, most TCR sequences were observed very rarely, whereas some public TCRs were present in many individuals. In the study, 150 to 200 TCR beta chains were listed as associated with cytomegalovirus. In a later analysis, TCR association rates were found to vary across HLA loci, with the most associated TCRs seen for DRB1 alleles and the fewest for HLA-C alleles. Cytomegalovirus status was reported to be diagnosed by the classifier with high specificity and sensitivity in both the original and validation cohorts. A group of highly shared sequence variants was considered likely to be a technical artifact of the sequencing pipeline. In a later analysis, HLA-associated TCR beta chains were found to be more clonally expanded and to have lower generation probabilities than equally common non-associated chains. A few of the identified cytomegalovirus-associated TCR beta chains were confirmed in vitro to be specific for cytomegalovirus antigens. A further reported finding was that TCR beta sequences accurately predicted the HLA-A and HLA-B alleles for most subjects in the first cohort. The authors suggested that the approach could potentially be generalized to other disease states and immunological phenotypes. An association between a missense DCLRE1C variant and V-gene and J-gene trimming of TCR beta chains was found in a later genetic analysis and replicated in an independent cohort. According to a later analysis, parvovirus B19, influenza, CMV and Epstein-Barr virus appeared linked to several top co-occurrence clusters. HLA typing was unavailable for some donors at each locus, so association tests used only the typed subset. Most CMV-associated TCR beta chains appeared to be HLA-restricted in a later analysis, and the HLA associations seemed to be driven largely by CMV exposure. CMV serostatus was the only immune exposure information available for the cohort. The earlier analysis of a few hundred of the donors excluded some 15 rarely observed V segments, including chromosome 9 orphons, because counts were too low. Some IMGT-functional V segments, including TRBV6-2 and TRBV6-3, could not be distinguished by the 87-base-pair reads and were therefore excluded. In a later analysis, around 17,000 TCR beta sequences were associated with specific HLA alleles at a false discovery rate of 0.05.

A remark on this clone: Its antigen target is currently unknown. Per-base qualities were not stored, and no clone one base away is much larger. Different DNA sequences within this sample yield the same CDR3.

In total, just over 650 healthy bone marrow donors made up the cohort. At the time of sampling, every cohort member was nominally healthy, though immune exposures that went unrecorded were likely present. The donor tested CMV seropositive and was one of the 289 seropositive cohort members. A peripheral blood sample was provided by each donor, and peripheral blood mononuclear cells were used for TCR beta sequencing. Genomic DNA was extracted from the blood cell samples with the Qiagen DNeasy Blood Extraction Kit. The chain uses TRBV5-1 and TRBJ2-2, with 7 middle bases fitting TRBD1. This sequence originates from a woman between 45 and 60 years old in good health and CMV-seropositive. The sample was PBMCs. Here the CDR3 is given as CASSLAGGSTGELFF. The nucleotide sequence is given as TGCGCCAGCAGCTTGGCAGGGGGATCCACCGGGGAGCTGTTTTTT.